This TCR beta chain originates from a study of shared clonotypes between healthy human individuals. The table came from immunoSEQ multiplex PCR; TCRdb's copy has only in-frame clones and leaves some out. The sample lists hundreds of thousands of clones, about 78% seen once, with about 1.7% in the top ten. This CDR3 has 17 amino acids. The V segment lost 5 bases and the J segment 2 bases; nucleotides outside the gene matches: 12. Per germline, CDR1 LNHDA and CDR2 SQIVND (reference sequence). The table lists this clone with a few counts. The receptor comes from a woman aged 25-40 years in good health. Material: memory CD4+ T cells sorted from blood. As for subset: CD45RA-negative fraction. The chain has TRBV19 and TRBJ2-4; TRBD1 aligns across 7 bases. The CDR3 loop is CASSVNRGSASKNIQYF. CDR3 DNA: TGTGCCAGTAGTGTCAACAGGGGTTCGGCTTCCAAAAACATTCAGTACTTC.